These 17 T cell receptor beta chains share one sample of origin, sequenced in a study of cytomegalovirus exposure and HLA in healthy donors (dated by TCRdb to the late 2010s). The library was made by the immunoSEQ multiplex PCR assay. For the multiplex PCR, a mixture combining 60 forward primers for TCR Vbeta segments and 13 reverse primers for TCR Jbeta segments was used. What TCRdb holds here is the immuneACCESS table cut down to in-frame rearrangements. Part of the clones is not present; checked against another copy, under half of the missing clones reflect an unresolved V gene, and the others are unexplained. This sample comprises approximately 120,000 clones, about 76% of them detected only once. The top ten clones comprise approximately 13% of the sample. The material sequenced was PBMCs. These TCRs come from a woman aged 60-75 years in good health and CMV-seropositive.

The V call is TRBV6-5, the J call TRBJ1-5, with 12 bases fitting TRBD1. This CDR3 contains 14 residues. The J segment lost 8 bases and the V segment lost 6 bases, leaving 5 bases of the junction unmatched. CDR1 and CDR2 from the germline V gene are MNHEY and SVGAGI. Here the CDR3 DNA reads TGTGCCAGCAGAGGGACAGGGGGCTGGGAGCCCCAGCATTTT. Encoded protein: CASRGTGGWEPQHF.

The rearrangement uses TRBV27 and TRBJ1-5; 8 nucleotides line up with TRBD1. V lost 5 bases to trimming and J lost 2 bases; unmatched junction nucleotides: 2. This CDR3 is built from 14 residues. Germline V gene lookup returns CDR1 MNHEY and CDR2 SMNVEV (reference sequence). The CDR3 reads CASSGQGGNQPQHF. For the CDR3, the DNA is TGTGCCAGCAGTGGACAGGGCGGCAATCAGCCCCAGCATTTT.

V usage is TRBV19 and J usage is TRBJ2-3; 7 bases map to TRBD2. Losses at the gene ends were 6 bases for V and 8 bases for J; bases not matched to a gene: 11. Germline V lookup: CDR1 LNHDA, CDR2 SQIVND (reference sequence). The CDR3 has 14 residues. Written as DNA, the CDR3 is TGTGCCAGTAGCAATAGCGGGCGTTATGTTACGCAGTATTTT. Its protein is CASSNSGRYVTQYF.

The chain is built from TRBV18 and TRBJ1-1; 8 nucleotides align to TRBD1. CDR3 length: 15 amino acids. Germline loops: CDR1 KGHSH, CDR2 LQKENI. The V and J ends lost 1 base and 3 bases, in that order; junction bases with no gene match: 4. The CDR3 sequence is CASSPLSQGDTEAFF. CDR3 sequence (DNA): TGTGCCAGCTCACCACTATCACAGGGGGACACTGAAGCTTTCTTT. The variable domain in full, with the rest retrieved from reference TRBV18 and TRBJ1-1, is NAGVMQNPRHLVRRRGQEARLRCSPMKGHSHVYWYRQLPEEGLKFMVYLQKENIIDESGMPKERFSAEFPKEGPSILRIQQVVRGDSAAYFCASSPLSQGDTEAFFGQGTRLTVV.

The gene calls are TRBV4-3 and TRBJ2-7; the match to TRBD1 covers 9 bases. The V segment lost 4 bases and the J segment 3 bases; nucleotides outside the gene matches: 7. Germline CDR1 is LGHNA and CDR2 is YSLEER. The CDR3 runs to 15 residues. The CDR3 nucleotides are TGCGCCAGCAGCCGTAAGACAGGGGGGGGCTACGAGCAGTACTTC. Amino acid sequence: CASSRKTGGGYEQYF.

This chain connects TRBV5-1 to TRBJ2-7; the match to TRBD2 covers 7 bases. Germline-derived CDR1 and CDR2 are SGHRS and YFSETQ. V was pared by 2 bases and J by 2 bases, with 10 bases of the junction left unmatched. The CDR3 covers 16 residues. This CDR3 is CASSLTKRDLTYEQYF. As DNA, the CDR3 is TGCGCCAGCAGCTTAACTAAGCGGGATCTCACCTACGAGCAGTACTTC.

The chain joins TRBV9 to TRBJ1-2, with a weak D call TRBD1 (5 bases). Trimming stripped 1 base from V and 6 bases from J, with 10 bases between. The CDR3 loop spans 13 amino acids. Germline V gives CDR1 SGDLS, CDR2 YYNGEE. CDR3 in amino acids: CASSVLSGNGYTF. As DNA, the CDR3 is TGTGCCAGCAGCGTACTTTCAGGGAATGGCTACACCTTC. Full variable domain (missing parts from reference TRBV9 and TRBJ1-2): DSGVTQTPKHLITATGQRVTLRCSPRSGDLSVYWYQQSLDQGLQFLIQYYNGEERAKGNILERFSAQQFPDLHSELNLSSLELGDSALYFCASSVLSGNGYTFGSGTRLTVV.

This rearrangement joins TRBV5-1 to TRBJ1-2, with D perhaps matching TRBD1 (5 bases). This CDR3 is 13 amino acids long. The germline V gene encodes CDR1 SGHRS and CDR2 YFSETQ. The V end was cut by 3 bases, the J end by 3 bases, with 9 bases between. CDR3 in amino acids: CASSSGQDYGYTF. CDR3 sequence (DNA): TGCGCCAGCAGCTCCGGACAAGACTATGGCTACACCTTC.

The chain joins TRBV2 to TRBJ1-1; weak D call: TRBD1 (5 bases). Looked up from germline, CDR1 is SNHLY and CDR2 is FYNNEI. This CDR3 is built from 14 residues. V was pared by 2 bases and J by 4 bases, with 11 bases between. The CDR3 nucleotides are TGTGCCAGCAGTGAATTTCAGGGTGGCACTGAAGCTTTCTTT. Its protein product is CASSEFQGGTEAFF.

The rearrangement joins TRBV19 to TRBJ2-7; 9 nucleotides match TRBD1. In germline, CDR1 is LNHDA, CDR2 SQIVND (reference sequence). The length of the CDR3 is 15 residues. J gave up 6 bases and V 3 bases, and 9 bases lay outside the gene matches. The CDR3, as DNA: TGTGCCAGTAGTATCAATTCCGGGACAGGGCTCGAGCAGTACTTC. Encoded protein: CASSINSGTGLEQYF.

V and J are TRBV28 and TRBJ2-5; D is perhaps TRBD2 (6 bases). The germline CDR1 and CDR2 sequences are MDHEN and SYDVKM. The ends were cut back, 6 bases at V and 2 bases at J, with 10 bases in the middle. This CDR3 comprises 13 residues. CDR3 in DNA: TGTGCCAGCAGCTCTAGCGCACAAGAGACCCAGTACTTC. Translating gives CASSSSAQETQYF. The variable domain in full, completed from reference TRBV28 and TRBJ2-5, reads DVKVTQSSRYLVKRTGEKVFLECVQDMDHENMFWYRQDPGLGLRLIYFSYDVKMKEKGDIPEGYSVSREKKERFSLILESASTNQTSMYLCASSSSAQETQYFGPGTRLLVL.

The chain has TRBV11-3 and TRBJ2-5; 8 bases align to TRBD1. Germline lookup yields CDR1 SGHNT and CDR2 YENEEA. Trimming cost V 5 bases and J 11 bases; bases outside gene matches: 16. The CDR3 has 15 residues. This CDR3 is CASSRTGNDNFRQYF. The DNA of the CDR3 is TGTGCCAGCAGCCGGACAGGGAACGACAATTTTCGGCAGTACTTC.

This chain joins TRBV6-5 and TRBJ1-6, with 8 bases fitting TRBD1. Germline assignment: CDR1 MNHEY and CDR2 SVGAGI. This CDR3 spans 14 amino acids. Trimming removed 5 bases from V and 7 bases from J; junction bases left unmatched: 4. The CDR3 sequence is CASSGTGGNSPLHF. The CDR3 DNA sequence: TGTGCCAGCAGTGGAACAGGGGGGAATTCACCCCTCCACTTT.

The rearrangement links TRBV6-1 to TRBJ2-1; D unresolved. Germline CDR1 MNHNS, CDR2 SASEGT. Trimming cost V 4 bases and J 0 bases, with 7 bases left between them. This CDR3 is 14 amino acids long. CDR3 coding DNA: TGTGCCAGCAGTGTACAGAGCTCCTACAATGAGCAGTTCTTC. It yields the protein CASSVQSSYNEQFF.

This rearrangement joins TRBV5-1 to TRBJ2-6; D possibly corresponds to TRBD2 (6 bases). Trimming shortened V by 2 bases and J by 1 base, and 16 bases separated the two germline ends. Germline V gene data show CDR1 as SGHRS and CDR2 as YFSETQ. This CDR3 region has 18 residues. CDR3: CASSFGQGGRSGANVLTF. CDR3 nucleotides: TGCGCCAGCAGCTTTGGGCAGGGAGGAAGGTCTGGGGCCAACGTCCTGACTTTC.

To note about this clone: The junction shows a germline mismatch at one end, possibly a read error. The gene calls are TRBV7-7 and TRBJ1-3; perhaps TRBD1 as D (6 bases). CDR3 length: 13 amino acids. Germline CDR1 SSHAT, CDR2 FNYEAQ (reference sequence). CDR3: CASSLAEGDTIYF. The CDR3 DNA sequence: TGTGCTAGCAGCTTAGCTGAGGGGGACACCATATATTTT.

The J gene is TRBJ2-1, the V gene TRBV5-4, with unresolved D. Germline V CDR1 and CDR2: SGHNT, YYREEE (reference sequence). V was shortened by 3 bases and J by 2 bases, with 3 bases between the two germline ends. The CDR3 consists of 12 residues. The CDR3 spells CASSSAYNEQFF. The CDR3 coding sequence is TGTGCCAGCAGCTCAGCCTACAATGAGCAGTTCTTC.